These 30 T cell receptor beta chains came from one sample sequenced in a study of blood T cells in healthy people across ages. A second roughly 7 to 12 cycle PCR used barcoded and J-beta primers. MiXCR, run by TCRdb on the 5' RACE reads, gives a single entry per CDR3 protein. The data show roughly 650,000 distinct CDR3 sequences, approximately 31% seen once. Sequencing was performed on blood. These receptors all come from a woman over 75 in good health.

The V call is TRBV7-2, the J call TRBJ2-3, with a tentative D call TRBD2 (5 bases). V lost 1 base, J lost 1 base, and 12 bases lay in between. CDR3 length: 16 residues. CDR1 is SGHTA, CDR2 FQGNSA, per germline. The CDR3 DNA is TGTGCCAGCAGCTTAGATCGGGGTTTGGGCACAGATACGCAGTATTTT. Translated, it gives CASSLDRGLGTDTQYF.

To note about this clonotype: A much more abundant neighbour one base away suggests this may be a read error. The V gene is TRBV4-2, the J gene TRBJ2-1; the match to TRBD1 covers 8 bases. The DNA end is more similar to TRBJ2-7, so the J call may be wrong. Germline CDR1 reads LGHNA; CDR2 reads YNFKEQ. The CDR3 length is 15 residues. This chain's CDR3 is CASSQAGTGYNEQYF. The CDR3 DNA is TGTGCCAGCAGCCAGGCTGGGACAGGATACAATGAGCAGTACTTC.

The J gene is TRBJ2-1, the V gene TRBV7-2, with D tentatively TRBD2 (6 bases). CDR3 length equals 16 residues. Trimming cost V 1 base and J 0 bases, with 10 bases left between them. Germline values: CDR1 SGHTA, CDR2 FQGNSA. DNA for the CDR3: TGTGCCAGCAGCTTAGTATTCGGGAGCTCCTACAATGAGCAGTTCTTC. Residues: CASSLVFGSSYNEQFF.

This clonotype was counted only a few times. The rearrangement links TRBV5-8 to TRBJ1-1; D gene unclear. The CDR3 is 16 amino acids. V lost 0 bases and J lost 4, with 16 bases in between. Germline V gene data show CDR1 as SGHTS and CDR2 as YDEGEE. The CDR3 here is CASSLGLEVYGTEAFF. The CDR3 DNA follows: TGTGCCAGCAGCTTGGGCCTCGAAGTATATGGCACTGAAGCTTTCTTT.

The sample holds many counts of this clonotype. This chain uses TRBV5-1 with TRBJ1-2, with D tentatively TRBD1 (5 bases). Germline-derived CDR1 and CDR2 are SGHRS and YFSETQ. CDR3 length: 14 residues. The germline V and J ends were trimmed by 4 bases and 4 bases, with 14 bases remaining between them. CDR3 in amino acids: CASSPETGAYGYTF. The CDR3 nucleotides are TGCGCCAGCAGCCCCGAAACAGGAGCCTATGGCTACACCTTC.

The chain joins TRBV5-1 to TRBJ2-5; 8 bases fit TRBD2. Looked up from germline, CDR1 is SGHRS and CDR2 is YFSETQ. The CDR3 contains 15 residues. With V trimmed by 1 base and J by 4 bases, 6 bases remained unmatched. The CDR3 region has the DNA TGCGCCAGCAGCTTGTCGGCGGGAGGCCGAGAGACCCAGTACTTC. This sequence encodes CASSLSAGGRETQYF.

In this sample, this clonotype turned up a few times. This chain uses TRBV6-1 with TRBJ1-5, with D unclear. Trimming removed 2 bases at V and 8 bases at J, with 13 bases between. Germline values: CDR1 MNHNS, CDR2 SASEGT. This CDR3 has 14 amino acids. CDR3 loop: CASSESPAAEPQHF. Written as DNA, the CDR3 is TGTGCCAGCAGTGAAAGTCCAGCAGCTGAGCCCCAGCATTTT.

A note on this clonotype: This may be a read error: a much more frequent sequence differs by one nucleotide. The genes are TRBV7-8 and TRBJ1-1; possible D gene TRBD1, 5 bases. The CDR3 has 14 residues. Germline CDR1 SGHVS, CDR2 FQNEAQ. V gave up 3 bases and J gave up 4 bases, with 12 bases separating them. The CDR3 DNA sequence: TGTGCCAGCAGCTTGACGACAGCGAGCACTGAAGCTTTCTTT. Translating gives CASSLTTASTEAFF.

This clonotype was seen a single time. A read error is possible here, since a much larger clone lies one base away. This sequence joins TRBV18 and TRBJ1-1, with D perhaps matching TRBD1 (6 bases). There are 14 residues in the CDR3. Germline V CDR1 and CDR2: KGHSH, LQKENI. The CDR3 DNA is TGTACCAGCTCACCGGGACACTTGAACACTGAAGCTTTCTTT. Protein product: CTSSPGHLNTEAFF.

This chain uses TRBV6-1 with TRBJ1-5; tentative D call: TRBD1 (5 bases). In germline, CDR1 is MNHNS, CDR2 SASEGT. Trimming removed 6 bases from V and 6 bases from J, with 15 bases in between. The length of the CDR3 is 14 residues. CDR3 sequence reads: CASRGPNVGQPQHF. The CDR3 nucleotides read TGTGCCAGCAGGGGGCCTAATGTGGGTCAGCCCCAGCATTTT.

In its sample, this clonotype was seen many times. This chain connects TRBV28 to TRBJ1-1; D is ambiguous. The germline V gene has CDR1 MDHEN and CDR2 SYDVKM. V dropped 6 bases and J dropped 7 bases, with 15 bases sitting between them. The CDR3 runs 13 residues. The CDR3 reads CASSPRFGNEAFF. CDR3 nucleotides: TGTGCCAGCAGCCCTCGGTTTGGGAATGAAGCTTTCTTT.

Only a few counts were recorded for this clonotype. The gene calls are TRBV6-2 or TRBV6-3 and TRBJ2-2; D unclear. The CDR3 is made up of 13 amino acids. Germline-derived CDR1 and CDR2 are MNHEY and SVGEGT. V lost 0 bases, J lost 8 bases, and 7 bases lay in between. The CDR3 is CASSYSRLGELFF. The CDR3 bases are TGTGCCAGCAGTTACTCGCGACTTGGGGAGCTGTTTTTT.

The J gene is TRBJ2-5, the V gene TRBV30; D not certain. The CDR3 length is 13 residues. Germline V CDR1 and CDR2: GTSNPN, SVGIG (reference sequence). Trimming stripped 0 bases from V and 5 bases from J, with 10 bases between. The CDR3 DNA sequence: TGTGCCTGGAGTGTACTCCGGTCGGAGACCCAGTACTTC. Encoded protein: CAWSVLRSETQYF.

This sequence joins TRBV20-1 and TRBJ2-1, with D perhaps TRBD2 (5 bases). The CDR3 length is 13 residues. The V end was cut by 5 bases, the J end by 5 bases, with 13 bases between. The germline CDR1 and CDR2 sequences are DFQATT and SNEGSKA (reference sequence). The CDR3 is CSALSGFDNEQFF. The DNA for the CDR3 is TGCAGTGCTTTAAGCGGCTTCGACAATGAGCAGTTCTTC.

The sample holds many counts of this clonotype. This sequence joins TRBV6-1 and TRBJ2-7; D not resolved. V lost 2 bases to trimming and J lost 2 bases, with 16 bases between them. Germline loops: CDR1 MNHNS, CDR2 SASEGT. There are 16 residues in the CDR3. The CDR3 sequence is CASSESKKVETYEQYF. In DNA, the CDR3 is TGTGCCAGCAGTGAAAGTAAGAAGGTTGAAACCTACGAGCAGTACTTC.

The CDR3 bases are TGTGCCAGCAACTTACGTCCGACAGGTGCCCTATACAATGAGCAGTTCTTC. It encodes CASNLRPTGALYNEQFF. The chain joins TRBV6-2 or TRBV6-3 to TRBJ2-1; a weak D match, TRBD1 (6 bases). Trimming pared 7 bases from V and 4 bases from J, leaving 23 bases between. The CDR3 is 17 residues long. Germline V CDR1 and CDR2: MNHEY, SVGEGT.

Many counts were recorded for this clonotype. V usage is TRBV7-6 and J usage is TRBJ1-6; no reliable D call. CDR1 is SGHVS and CDR2 is FNYEAQ in the germline V gene. The germline V and J ends were trimmed by 0 bases and 9 bases, with 21 bases remaining between them. The CDR3 runs 18 residues. The CDR3 coding sequence is TGTGCCAGCAGCTTAGCCCCCGGGCTCCATGAGTCGGGTTCACCCCTCCACTTT. This encodes CASSLAPGLHESGSPLHF.

This clonotype has just a few counts. This chain connects TRBV10-3 to TRBJ1-4; D gene uncertain. The V gene's germline CDR1 is ENHRY and CDR2 SYGVKD. V gave up 4 bases and J gave up 4 bases, with 7 bases separating them. The CDR3 sequence is 13 residues long. The DNA of the CDR3 is TGTGCCATCAGTGTGGGGTTTAATGAAAAACTGTTTTTT. Protein sequence: CAISVGFNEKLFF.

This chain uses TRBV5-1 with TRBJ2-6, with TRBD1 matching over 8 bases. Germline CDR1 reads SGHRS; CDR2 reads YFSETQ. The J segment lost 0 bases and the V segment lost 5 bases, leaving 4 bases of the junction unmatched. The CDR3 spans 16 residues. The CDR3: CASSLTGDSGANVLTF. In DNA form, the CDR3 reads TGCGCCAGCAGTTTGACAGGGGACTCTGGGGCCAACGTCCTGACTTTC. The full variable domain, its missing parts supplied by reference TRBV5-1 and TRBJ2-6, is KAGVTQTPRYLIKTRGQQVTLSCSPISGHRSVSWYQQTPGQGLQFLFEYFSETQRNKGNFPGRFSGRQFSNSRSEMNVSTLELGDSALYLCASSLTGDSGANVLTFGAGSRLTVL.

This clonotype appeared many times. The rearrangement links TRBV6-6 to TRBJ2-3; TRBD1 agrees at 10 bases. CDR3 length equals 13 residues. Germline V CDR1 and CDR2: MNHNY, SVGAGI (reference sequence). V shed 6 bases and J 14 bases; nucleotides not matched to a gene: 11. The CDR3 nucleotides read TGTGCCAGCAGCCCCCTTCTCCGGGACAGGGGGTATTTT. Its protein is CASSPLLRDRGYF.

Comments on this clonotype: No conserved phenylalanine or tryptophan is present at the end of the CDR3, so a read error is the likely explanation. No DNA is shown, since the ends of the CDR3 on it are uncertain; the CDR3 is the one TCRdb lists. The rearrangement uses TRBV12-3 or TRBV12-4 and TRBJ2-7; TRBD2, as called in the table, went unchecked against the DNA. The CDR3 has 9 amino acids, counting both end residues. The CDR3 sequence is CASSLVLAG.

This clonotype was counted at least ten times. J is TRBJ1-2 and V is TRBV20-1; 10 positions agree with TRBD1. V was clipped by 0 bases and J by 7 bases; unmatched bases: 5. CDR1 is DFQATT, CDR2 SNEGSKA, per germline (reference sequence). There are 14 residues in the CDR3. The CDR3 DNA is TGCAGTGCTAGAGATCGACAGGGGGCGGGTGGCTACACCTTC. Residues: CSARDRQGAGGYTF.

In this sample, this clonotype turned up a few times. This clone may be a read error of a much larger clone one base away. The chain recombines TRBV4-3 with TRBJ2-7, with a weak D call TRBD1 (5 bases). Deletions cut 4 bases from V and 2 bases from J, with 12 bases between. The length of the CDR3 is 14 residues. CDR1 is LGHNA, CDR2 YSLEER, per germline. CDR3 sequence (DNA): TGCGCCAGCAGCCCGACATGGGGCCCCTACGAGCAGTACTTC. The encoded protein is CASSPTWGPYEQYF.

The chain couples TRBV5-8 to TRBJ2-2, with 7 bases matching TRBD1. Unmatched junction bases numbered 7, after V lost 1 base and J lost 7 bases. Germline-derived CDR1 and CDR2 are SGHTS and YDEGEE. This CDR3 contains 15 residues. The CDR3 bases are TGTGCCAGCAGCTTGTGGACAGGTGGTCACGGGGAGCTGTTTTTT. It yields the protein CASSLWTGGHGELFF.

This clonotype showed up many times. The chain recombines TRBV5-1 with TRBJ2-7; weak D call: TRBD1 (5 bases). The CDR3 runs 16 residues. The germline V gene has CDR1 SGHRS and CDR2 YFSETQ. Trimming shortened V by 0 bases and J by 4 bases, and 17 bases separated the two germline ends. The CDR3 loop is CASSLVMARAAYEQYF. The CDR3 coding sequence is TGCGCCAGCAGCTTGGTAATGGCCAGGGCGGCTTACGAGCAGTACTTC.

This clonotype was seen repeatedly, ten times or more. The genes are TRBV5-6 and TRBJ1-5, with a weak D call TRBD1 (5 bases). This CDR3 contains 14 residues. The V end was cut by 0 bases, the J end by 6 bases, with 10 bases between. CDR1 SGHDT and CDR2 YYEEEE come from the germline V gene. The CDR3 spells CASSLGGYGQPQHF. As DNA, the CDR3 is TGTGCCAGCAGCTTGGGGGGGTACGGTCAGCCCCAGCATTTT.

The chain recombines TRBV3-1 with TRBJ2-2; 8 bases line up with TRBD2. The CDR3 extends over 13 amino acids. Germline CDR1 reads LGHDT; CDR2 reads YNNKEL (reference sequence). The J segment lost 13 bases and the V segment lost 0 bases, leaving 4 bases of the junction unmatched. CDR3 DNA sequence: TGTGCCAGCAGCCAAGACGGGAGGGGTTCGCTGTTTTTT. Translating it yields CASSQDGRGSLFF.

The chain is built from TRBV30 and TRBJ2-5; D is unclear. Germline V gene sequence: CDR1 GTSNPN, CDR2 SVGIG (reference sequence). Trimming stripped 0 bases from V and 4 bases from J, with 6 bases between. There are 12 residues in the CDR3. The CDR3 DNA reads as TGTGCCTGGAGTGTATTCCGAGAGACCCAGTACTTC. This codes for CAWSVFRETQYF.

This clonotype was picked up a small number of times. This rearrangement joins TRBV11-2 to TRBJ1-1; the D is unclear. From germline, CDR1 is SGHAT and CDR2 FQNNGV. Deletions cut 6 bases from V and 3 bases from J, with 20 bases between. The CDR3 length is 16 residues. The CDR3 nucleotides read TGTGCCAGCAGATCTTTAAGAGGCCGGACGTACACTGAAGCTTTCTTT. Protein: CASRSLRGRTYTEAFF.

This clonotype has more than one count but fewer than ten. This sequence joins TRBV20-1 and TRBJ2-5; D is unresolved. With 5 bases removed from V and 3 bases from J, the gap between germline ends came to 4 bases. This CDR3 has 10 residues. The germline V gene encodes CDR1 DFQATT and CDR2 SNEGSKA (reference sequence). For the CDR3, the DNA is TGCAGTGCTGGGAAAGAGACCCAGTACTTC. It translates to CSAGKETQYF.